Given below is one T cell receptor (beta chain) in context. The source of the sample is a study of blood T cell repertoires in COVID-19. Measured with immunoSEQ multiplex PCR; TCRdb has only the in-frame clones, and not every one. In the table there are around 430,000 clones, about nine tenths of which are singletons. Per the germline V gene, CDR1 is SGHNT and CDR2 is YYREEE (reference sequence). CDR3 length: 15 amino acids. V gave up 2 bases and J gave up 0 bases, with 11 bases separating them. Those enrolled in Seattle joined during active infection and were followed longitudinally afterward. The sample consisted of peripheral blood. This TCR was recovered from a woman aged 50 to 65 with COVID-19, enrolled during active disease. The genes are TRBV5-4 and TRBJ1-1; TRBD1 is a possible D gene (6 bases). The CDR3 here is CASSFWTALNTEAFF. In DNA, the CDR3 is TGTGCCAGCAGCTTCTGGACAGCGCTGAACACTGAAGCTTTCTTT.